This is a list of T cell receptor beta chains from one sample in a study of human T cells and chemical hapten exposure. From the RACE reads, TCRdb called clonotypes with MiXCR, one entry per CDR3 protein. Counted here are roughly 380,000 distinct CDR3 sequences, roughly 4.6% occurring once; the ten biggest clones make up around 2.6%. This material consisted of whole blood, taken in connection with sensitization to the hapten diphenylcyclopropenone (DPC). These TCRs come from a woman aged 50 to 60 with alopecia areata. Some clones in this sample may be carry-over from other donors' samples. Each CDR3 is given with its conserved first and last residue. The D gene is left open where the match is weak.

j_gene: TRBJ1-1; v_gene: TRBV7-9; d_gene: NA; CDR3aa: CASSLKQNTEAFF
j_gene: TRBJ1-5; v_gene: TRBV20-1; d_gene: NA; CDR3aa: CSAPSSGKIYSNQPQHF
j_gene: TRBJ1-5; v_gene: TRBV7-9; d_gene: NA; CDR3aa: CASSLSSAGGNQPQHF
j_gene: TRBJ2-1; v_gene: TRBV20-1; d_gene: NA; CDR3aa: CSARKGSSYNEQFF
j_gene: TRBJ1-1; v_gene: TRBV5-6; d_gene: NA; CDR3aa: CASSFPVGTEAFF
j_gene: TRBJ2-3; v_gene: TRBV27; d_gene: NA; CDR3aa: CASSFAPSTDTQYF
j_gene: TRBJ2-7; v_gene: TRBV5-4; d_gene: NA; CDR3aa: CASSADTYEQYF
j_gene: TRBJ2-7; v_gene: TRBV15; d_gene: NA; CDR3aa: CATSREREATYEQYF
j_gene: TRBJ2-1; v_gene: TRBV19; d_gene: TRBD2; CDR3aa: CASIPGTSGGAGEQFF
j_gene: TRBJ2-7; v_gene: TRBV29-1; d_gene: NA; CDR3aa: CSARRDLNYEQYF
j_gene: TRBJ2-3; v_gene: TRBV30; d_gene: NA; CDR3aa: CAWSTNTDTQYF